A single sample gave rise to the 23 T cell receptor beta chains below, sequenced in a study of T-cell memory formation after mild COVID-19. TCRdb redid the calling of the 5' RACE reads with MiXCR, one entry per CDR3 protein. The sample holds about 440,000 distinct CDR3 sequences, around 20% seen once. The sample taken for sequencing was PBMCs or a T cell subset sorted from them (not recorded which). The receptors shown here come from an adult woman who had mild COVID-19 (a few samples of this study predate the infection). Cell type and time point are not known.

The chain has TRBV7-3 and TRBJ1-2; D not resolved. This CDR3 has 14 amino acids. Deletions cut 2 bases from V and 2 bases from J, with 9 bases between. Per the germline V gene, CDR1 is SGHTA and CDR2 is FQGTGA. CDR3 region: CASSLDGRNYGYTF. CDR3 nucleotides: TGTGCCAGCAGCTTAGACGGCAGAAACTATGGCTACACCTTC.

The CDR3 DNA follows: TGTGCCTGGACCCAAGGGGTGAACACTGAAGCTTTCTTT. It specifies CAWTQGVNTEAFF. The V and J genes are TRBV30 and TRBJ1-1, with D maybe TRBD1 (5 bases). V lost 4 bases, J lost 0 bases, and 9 bases lay in between. The V gene's germline CDR1 is GTSNPN and CDR2 SVGIG (reference sequence). The CDR3 consists of 13 residues.

The rearrangement joins TRBV19 to TRBJ2-1; perhaps TRBD1 as D (6 bases). Germline assignment: CDR1 LNHDA and CDR2 SQIVND (reference sequence). The CDR3 runs 15 residues. Trimming cost V 5 bases and J 0 bases, with 11 bases left between them. CDR3 residues: CASSHGRGSYNEQFF. The CDR3 DNA reads as TGTGCCAGTAGTCATGGCAGGGGCTCCTACAATGAGCAGTTCTTC.

The chain is built from TRBV12-3 or TRBV12-4 and TRBJ2-3; TRBD2 might be the D (6 bases). Trimming shortened V by 3 bases and J by 4 bases, and 11 bases separated the two germline ends. This CDR3 is built from 14 residues. The CDR3 loop is CASSFPGSSDTQYF. The CDR3 DNA reads as TGTGCCAGCAGTTTCCCCGGGAGCTCAGATACGCAGTATTTT.

The V and J genes are TRBV4-3 and TRBJ2-1, with 14 bases matching TRBD2. Trimming took 0 bases from V and 7 from J; bases not matched to a gene: 2. The CDR3 is made up of 16 amino acids. Germline assignment: CDR1 LGHNA and CDR2 YSLEER. The CDR3 DNA sequence: TGCGCCAGCAGCCAAGAGAGGACTAGCGGGAGGAATGAGCAGTTCTTC. Translating gives CASSQERTSGRNEQFF.

This clonotype was observed a handful of times. This chain connects TRBV20-1 to TRBJ2-1; TRBD2 matches 9 bases. CDR3 length equals 16 residues. CDR1 and CDR2 (germline): DFQATT, SNEGSKA (reference sequence). V lost 2 bases and J lost 4; bases outside the gene matches: 9. CDR3 DNA: TGCAGTGCTAGAAACCCACCTAGCGGGAAGTACAATGAGCAGTTCTTC. Translation gives CSARNPPSGKYNEQFF.

Only a few counts were recorded for this clonotype. V and J are TRBV12-3 or TRBV12-4 and TRBJ2-3; no definite D call. Trimming removed 3 bases at V and 14 bases at J, with 12 bases between. The CDR3 length is 11 residues. The CDR3 is CASSLGNLLYF. Here the CDR3 DNA reads TGTGCCAGCAGTTTGGGCAACTTGTTGTATTTT.

The genes are TRBV24-1 and TRBJ2-1; 9 bases agree with TRBD1. The CDR3 spans 15 residues. Per the germline V gene, CDR1 is KGHDR and CDR2 is SFDVKD. V shed 4 bases and J 7 bases; nucleotides not matched to a gene: 7. The CDR3 region is CATSDVDRGWNEQFF. As DNA, the CDR3 is TGTGCCACCAGTGACGTCGACAGGGGGTGGAATGAGCAGTTCTTC.

This sequence joins TRBV30 and TRBJ1-2; 8 nucleotides match TRBD1. The trim removed 4 bases at V and 6 bases at J, leaving 7 bases unmatched. The CDR3 sequence is 13 residues long. Per the germline V gene, CDR1 is GTSNPN and CDR2 is SVGIG (reference sequence). CDR3 bases: TGTGCCTGGACCAAGGGACAGGCGAATGGCTACACCTTC. It codes for CAWTKGQANGYTF.

The chain's CDR3 is CASSLRGTVNNEQFF. Written as DNA, the CDR3 is TGTGCCAGCAGTTTGCGAGGGACAGTTAACAATGAGCAGTTCTTC. This chain joins TRBV12-3 or TRBV12-4 and TRBJ2-1, with 7 bases aligning to TRBD1. The CDR3 has 15 amino acids. V was clipped by 3 bases and J by 5 bases; unmatched bases: 7.

V usage is TRBV6-2 or TRBV6-3 and J usage is TRBJ1-1; tentative D call: TRBD1 (5 bases). CDR1 is MNHEY, CDR2 SVGEGT, per germline. This CDR3 spans 14 amino acids. The ends were cut back, 8 bases at V and 1 base at J, with 14 bases in the middle. The DNA of the CDR3 is TGTGCCAGCGGAGGTTGGGGGGGGAACACTGAAGCTTTCTTT. It translates to CASGGWGGNTEAFF.

The V call is TRBV5-1, the J call TRBJ2-7, with D unclear. Looked up from germline, CDR1 is SGHRS and CDR2 is YFSETQ. CDR3 size: 13 residues. With 0 bases removed from V and 4 bases from J, the gap between germline ends came to 8 bases. The CDR3, as DNA: TGCGCCAGCAGCTTGGCCCAGTTTTACGAGCAGTACTTC. As protein: CASSLAQFYEQYF.

V gene TRBV3-1 combines with J gene TRBJ2-7; D may be TRBD1 (6 bases). V dropped 6 bases and J dropped 0 bases, with 12 bases sitting between them. Looked up from germline, CDR1 is LGHDT and CDR2 is YNNKEL (reference sequence). CDR3 length: 14 amino acids. In nucleotides, the CDR3 is TGTGCCAGCAGGGAAATGACAGGCTCCTACGAGCAGTACTTC. Translated, it gives CASREMTGSYEQYF.

This clonotype turned up a few times. J is TRBJ2-3 and V is TRBV24-1; the match to TRBD1 covers 8 bases. Per the germline V gene, CDR1 is KGHDR and CDR2 is SFDVKD. The ends lost 5 bases at V and 0 bases at J; junction bases unmatched: 9. The CDR3 spans 17 residues. The CDR3 region has the DNA TGTGCCACCAGTGCCGTGACAGGGGCAGATAGCACAGATACGCAGTATTTT. Its protein is CATSAVTGADSTDTQYF.

This chain joins TRBV20-1 and TRBJ1-6; 7 bases map to TRBD1. V lost 0 bases to trimming and J lost 13 bases; unmatched junction nucleotides: 15. The CDR3 contains 16 residues. Germline V gene sequence: CDR1 DFQATT, CDR2 SNEGSKA (reference sequence). Here the CDR3 reads CSARDARQGTTGPLHF. CDR3 DNA sequence: TGCAGTGCTAGAGACGCCCGACAGGGTACTACGGGTCCCCTCCACTTT.

V and J are TRBV3-1 and TRBJ1-2, with D perhaps TRBD1 (5 bases). The CDR3 is 12 amino acids. The V and J ends lost 10 bases and 4 bases respectively, with 13 bases between them. Germline assignment: CDR1 LGHDT and CDR2 YNNKEL (reference sequence). CDR3 sequence reads: CAKLGPSYGYTF. In DNA, the CDR3 is TGTGCCAAGTTGGGGCCTTCCTATGGCTACACCTTC.

This clonotype was recorded many times. CDR3 amino acids: CASSQGQETQYF. The CDR3 DNA reads as TGTGCCAGCAGCCAGGGGCAAGAGACCCAGTACTTC. The V and J genes are TRBV7-9 and TRBJ2-5, with D possibly TRBD1 on 6 matching bases. There are 12 residues in the CDR3. V lost 5 bases, J lost 2 bases, and 6 bases lay in between. The germline CDR1 and CDR2 sequences are SEHNR and FQNEAQ (reference sequence).

This clonotype was counted between two and nine times. The chain has TRBV15 and TRBJ2-5; TRBD2 is a possible D gene (6 bases). Germline assignment: CDR1 LNHNV and CDR2 YYDKDF (reference sequence). Between the trimmed V and J ends, which lost 3 bases and 7 bases, there was a span of 15 bases. This CDR3 is 14 amino acids long. The CDR3 bases are TGTGCCACCAGCAGGGCTAGCGAGACCCGGACCCAGTACTTC. Its translation: CATSRASETRTQYF. Full variable domain (outside the CDR3, taken from reference TRBV15 and TRBJ2-5): DAMVIQNPRYQVTQFGKPVTLSCSQTLNHNVMYWYQQKSSQAPKLLFHYYDKDFNNEADTPDNFQSRRPNTSFCFLDIRSPGLGDTAMYLCATSRASETRTQYFGPGTRLLVL.

This clonotype turned up a few times. The V and J genes are TRBV19 and TRBJ2-7; either TRBD1 or TRBD2 may fit D (5 bases each). With 5 bases removed from V and 2 bases from J, the gap between germline ends came to 10 bases. CDR1 is LNHDA, CDR2 SQIVND, per germline (reference sequence). There are 13 residues in the CDR3. This CDR3 is CASSLGPPYEQYF. The CDR3 DNA follows: TGTGCCAGTAGTTTGGGACCTCCCTACGAGCAGTACTTC.

This clonotype was seen more than once but under ten times. This sequence joins TRBV4-2 and TRBJ2-2; possibly TRBD1 or TRBD2 for D (6 bases each). This CDR3 has 22 residues. V was shortened by 2 bases and J by 6 bases, with 34 bases between the two germline ends. Germline CDR1 LGHNA, CDR2 YNFKEQ. CDR3: CASSQYGRGPARASVAPGELFF. The CDR3 DNA reads TGTGCCAGCAGCCAATACGGCAGGGGCCCCGCGCGGGCTAGCGTTGCCCCCGGGGAGCTGTTTTTT.

This chain connects TRBV7-8 to TRBJ2-1, with 13 bases matching TRBD2. The V and J ends lost 4 bases and 3 bases, in that order; junction bases with no gene match: 6. The CDR3 runs to 17 residues. The germline CDR1 and CDR2 sequences are SGHVS and FQNEAQ. CDR3 residues: CASSYTGTSGVYNEQFF. DNA of the CDR3: TGTGCCAGCAGCTATACCGGGACTAGCGGGGTCTACAATGAGCAGTTCTTC.

The chain joins TRBV24-1 to TRBJ2-5, with 8 bases lining up with TRBD1. V lost 5 bases and J lost 3; bases outside the gene matches: 10. The CDR3 totals 16 residues. CDR1 is KGHDR and CDR2 is SFDVKD in the germline V gene. The CDR3 nucleotides read TGTGCCACCAGTGGTAGTGACAGGGGAGTGAAAGAGACCCAGTACTTC. Translated: CATSGSDRGVKETQYF.

The CDR3 nucleotides are TGTGCCAGCAGCTTACATCGCGGGAGATTATCGGATGAGCAGTTCTTC. Translation: CASSLHRGRLSDEQFF. The genes are TRBV7-9 and TRBJ2-1; TRBD2 agrees at 7 bases. The CDR3 totals 16 residues. Germline V gene sequence: CDR1 SEHNR, CDR2 FQNEAQ (reference sequence). J lost 8 bases, V lost 2 bases, and 12 bases had no gene match.